These T cell receptor beta chains were read from a single sample in a study of T cell repertoires in cytomegalovirus infection. These TCRs' antigens remain unknown. Each CDR3 protein gets one entry after TCRdb re-called the reads with MiXCR. Altogether 50,000 to 60,000 distinct CDR3 sequences are present, about 18% being singletons, with the ten largest covering roughly 78%. This material consisted of CD8+ T cells from cultured PBMCs, taken from culture after CMV antigen stimulation. The receptors stem from a human donor in good health (CMV status not recorded). Some clones in this sample may be carry-over from other donors' samples. The CDR3 runs from the conserved cysteine through the conserved F or W. D genes are given only for firm matches. Clone size is given for some rows only: seen once, a few or many times, or a class if the clone is expanded.

j_call: TRBJ2-3
clone_size: few
v_call: TRBV19
d_call: NA
cdr3_aa: CASSIIGTTGDTQYF
cdr3_nt: TGTGCCAGTAGTATTATCGGTACCACGGGGGATACGCAGTATTTT

j_call: TRBJ1-1
clone_size: NA
v_call: TRBV19
d_call: TRBD1
cdr3_aa: CASRLGTGTEAFF
cdr3_nt: TGTGCCAGTCGCCTAGGGACAGGCACTGAAGCTTTCTTT

j_call: TRBJ1-4
clone_size: NA
v_call: TRBV7-9
d_call: TRBD1
cdr3_aa: CASSLARGDEKLFF
cdr3_nt: TGTGCCAGCAGCTTAGCCAGGGGGGACGAAAAACTGTTTTTT

j_call: TRBJ2-1
clone_size: NA
v_call: TRBV6-5
d_call: TRBD1
cdr3_aa: CASSYGTGPYGQFF
cdr3_nt: TGTGCCAGCAGTTACGGGACAGGGCCGTACGGGCAGTTCTTC

j_call: TRBJ2-7
clone_size: few
v_call: TRBV6-1
d_call: NA
cdr3_aa: CASSEDRQNRYEQYF
cdr3_nt: TGTGCCAGCAGTGAAGACCGCCAGAACCGCTACGAGCAGTACTTC

j_call: TRBJ2-1
clone_size: few
v_call: TRBV7-2
d_call: TRBD2
cdr3_aa: CASSLLAGGHYEQFF
cdr3_nt: TGTGCCAGCAGCTTATTGGCGGGGGGCCACTATGAGCAGTTCTTC

j_call: TRBJ2-7
clone_size: NA
v_call: TRBV12-3/TRBV12-4
d_call: NA
cdr3_aa: CASSLGAVGHEQYF
cdr3_nt: TGTGCCAGCAGTTTAGGGGCGGTGGGCCACGAGCAGTACTTC

j_call: TRBJ1-5
clone_size: NA
v_call: TRBV28
d_call: TRBD1
cdr3_aa: CASSLLIDRGKQPQHF
cdr3_nt: TGTGCCAGCAGTTTACTTATCGACAGGGGTAAACAGCCCCAGCATTTT

j_call: TRBJ2-3
clone_size: few
v_call: TRBV7-2
d_call: NA
cdr3_aa: CASEDTQYF
cdr3_nt: TGTGCCAGCGAAGATACGCAGTATTTT

j_call: TRBJ2-1
clone_size: few
v_call: TRBV2
d_call: NA
cdr3_aa: CASSEGPGNEQFF
cdr3_nt: TGTGCCAGCAGTGAGGGGCCGGGTAATGAGCAGTTCTTC

j_call: TRBJ1-4
clone_size: few
v_call: TRBV12-3/TRBV12-4
d_call: NA
cdr3_aa: CASTRFATNEKLFF
cdr3_nt: TGTGCCAGCACTCGATTTGCAACTAATGAAAAACTGTTTTTT

j_call: TRBJ2-7
clone_size: NA
v_call: TRBV15
d_call: TRBD1
cdr3_aa: CATSTLGTGDRGFGEQYF
cdr3_nt: TGTGCCACCAGCACTTTAGGGACTGGGGACAGGGGGTTCGGCGAGCAGTACTTC

j_call: TRBJ2-7
clone_size: few
v_call: TRBV27
d_call: NA
cdr3_aa: CASSLYRDHEQYF
cdr3_nt: TGTGCCAGCAGTTTATACAGGGACCACGAGCAGTACTTC

j_call: TRBJ2-7
clone_size: NA
v_call: TRBV27
d_call: TRBD2
cdr3_aa: CASSLSGGGKPEQYF
cdr3_nt: TGTGCCAGCAGTTTATCGGGCGGGGGGAAACCCGAGCAGTACTTC

j_call: TRBJ1-1
clone_size: few
v_call: TRBV6-5
d_call: NA
cdr3_aa: CASSLMDRLNTEAFF
cdr3_nt: TGTGCCAGCAGTTTAATGGACAGACTGAACACTGAAGCTTTCTTT

j_call: TRBJ2-3
clone_size: NA
v_call: TRBV20-1
d_call: NA
cdr3_aa: CSAISRDGATDTQYF
cdr3_nt: TGCAGTGCTATCTCCCGGGACGGAGCGACAGATACGCAGTATTTT

j_call: TRBJ2-1
clone_size: few
v_call: TRBV7-6
d_call: TRBD2
cdr3_aa: CASSIAGAYNEQFF
cdr3_nt: TGTGCCAGCAGCATAGCGGGGGCGTACAATGAGCAGTTCTTC

j_call: TRBJ1-1
clone_size: few
v_call: TRBV12-3/TRBV12-4
d_call: NA
cdr3_aa: CASSPGLNTEAFF
cdr3_nt: TGTGCCAGCTCCCCGGGGTTGAACACTGAAGCTTTCTTT

j_call: TRBJ2-3
clone_size: NA
v_call: TRBV6-6
d_call: TRBD2
cdr3_aa: CASSYGLAGGTDTQYF
cdr3_nt: TGTGCCAGCAGTTACGGGTTAGCGGGGGGCACAGATACGCAGTATTTT

j_call: TRBJ2-3
clone_size: few
v_call: TRBV4-3
d_call: NA
cdr3_aa: CASSPIDSDTQYF
cdr3_nt: TGCGCCAGCAGCCCCATAGATTCGGATACGCAGTATTTT

j_call: TRBJ1-2
clone_size: NA
v_call: TRBV20-1
d_call: NA
cdr3_aa: CSARETRQANNYGYTF
cdr3_nt: TGCAGTGCTAGGGAGACCCGACAGGCCAACAACTATGGCTACACCTTC

j_call: TRBJ2-5
clone_size: few
v_call: TRBV6-2/TRBV6-3
d_call: NA
cdr3_aa: CASSFEGTQETQYF
cdr3_nt: TGTGCCAGCAGTTTCGAGGGGACCCAAGAGACCCAGTACTTC

j_call: TRBJ2-5
clone_size: many
v_call: TRBV12-3/TRBV12-4
d_call: NA
cdr3_aa: CASSLGETQYF
cdr3_nt: TGCGCCAGCAGCCTAGGGGAGACCCAGTACTTC